A selection of T cell receptor beta chains follows, all from one sample in a study of shared clonotypes between healthy human individuals. Sequenced by immunoSEQ multiplex PCR; TCRdb stores in-frame clones only, minus some. Here the sample spans 2,100,000 or so clones, around 95% being singletons. Sample: naive CD4+ T cells sorted from blood. These receptor sequences come from a man younger than 35 in good health. CDR3s include the opening cysteine and the closing phenylalanine or tryptophan. D genes are given only for firm matches. Size tells how often a clone was seen (once, few, many) or the class of an expanded clone, and some rows leave it out.

D gene: TRBD2
J gene: TRBJ2-7
clone size: -
V gene: TRBV5-1
CDR3 protein: CASSLFGGAYEQYF
CDR3 DNA: TGCGCCAGCAGCTTGTTCGGGGGGGCCTACGAGCAGTACTTC

D gene: -
J gene: TRBJ1-2
clone size: -
V gene: TRBV7-2
CDR3 protein: CASSTRTSNGYTF
CDR3 DNA: TGTGCCAGCAGCACCCGGACGAGCAATGGCTACACCTTC

D gene: -
J gene: TRBJ2-2
clone size: -
V gene: TRBV28
CDR3 protein: CASTKDREGSGNELFF
CDR3 DNA: TGTGCCAGCACAAAAGACAGGGAGGGATCCGGGAACGAGCTGTTTTTT

D gene: TRBD1
J gene: TRBJ2-2
clone size: -
V gene: TRBV27
CDR3 protein: CASSHWTGNTGELFF
CDR3 DNA: TGTGCCAGCAGTCACTGGACAGGGAACACCGGGGAGCTGTTTTTT

D gene: -
J gene: TRBJ1-4
clone size: -
V gene: TRBV9
CDR3 protein: CASSVAATNEKLFF
CDR3 DNA: TGTGCCAGCAGCGTAGCAGCAACTAATGAAAAACTGTTTTTT

D gene: -
J gene: TRBJ2-5
clone size: -
V gene: TRBV5-4
CDR3 protein: CASSLGLEQETQYF
CDR3 DNA: TGTGCCAGCAGCTTGGGGCTGGAGCAAGAGACCCAGTACTTC

D gene: -
J gene: TRBJ2-3
clone size: -
V gene: TRBV5-4
CDR3 protein: CASSYQGGRNTQYF
CDR3 DNA: TGTGCCAGCAGCTACCAGGGAGGTAGGAATACGCAGTATTTT

D gene: -
J gene: TRBJ1-1
clone size: -
V gene: TRBV7-9
CDR3 protein: CASRVSVNTEAFF
CDR3 DNA: TGTGCCAGCAGGGTCAGCGTAAACACTGAAGCTTTCTTT

D gene: TRBD2
J gene: TRBJ2-1
clone size: -
V gene: TRBV7-2
CDR3 protein: CASSSGLAVNQFF
CDR3 DNA: TGTGCCAGCAGCTCGGGACTAGCGGTTAACCAGTTCTTC

D gene: -
J gene: TRBJ2-3
clone size: -
V gene: TRBV7-2
CDR3 protein: CASSLRTGPDTQYF
CDR3 DNA: TGTGCCAGCAGCTTACGGACCGGCCCAGATACGCAGTATTTT

D gene: -
J gene: TRBJ1-5
clone size: -
V gene: TRBV10-2
CDR3 protein: CASSAINNQPQHF
CDR3 DNA: TGCGCCAGCAGTGCCATCAACAATCAGCCCCAGCATTTT

D gene: TRBD1
J gene: TRBJ2-7
clone size: -
V gene: TRBV4-1
CDR3 protein: CASSSRQGSSYEQYF
CDR3 DNA: TGCGCCAGCAGCAGCCGACAGGGAAGCTCCTACGAGCAGTACTTC

D gene: -
J gene: TRBJ1-2
clone size: -
V gene: TRBV2
CDR3 protein: CASKEDSYGYTF
CDR3 DNA: TGTGCCAGCAAGGAAGACAGCTATGGCTACACCTTC

D gene: -
J gene: TRBJ2-1
clone size: -
V gene: TRBV6-1
CDR3 protein: CASSARDLPGGEQFF
CDR3 DNA: TGTGCCAGCAGTGCCCGGGACCTTCCAGGCGGTGAGCAGTTCTTC

D gene: -
J gene: TRBJ2-5
clone size: -
V gene: TRBV5-1
CDR3 protein: CASSLYGRETQYF
CDR3 DNA: TGCGCCAGCAGCTTGTACGGCCGGGAGACCCAGTACTTC

D gene: -
J gene: TRBJ2-3
clone size: -
V gene: TRBV6-5
CDR3 protein: CASSQIAVVDTQYF
CDR3 DNA: TGTGCCAGCAGTCAAATAGCGGTGGTGGATACGCAGTATTTT

D gene: -
J gene: TRBJ1-6
clone size: -
V gene: TRBV18
CDR3 protein: CASSRGLNNSPLHF
CDR3 DNA: TGTGCCAGCTCACGAGGGCTGAATAATTCACCCCTCCACTTT

D gene: -
J gene: TRBJ1-3
clone size: -
V gene: TRBV7-6
CDR3 protein: CASSAGPGNTIYF
CDR3 DNA: TGTGCCAGCAGCGCGGGGCCGGGAAACACCATATATTTT

D gene: -
J gene: TRBJ2-5
clone size: -
V gene: TRBV6-5
CDR3 protein: CASGRIQETQYF
CDR3 DNA: TGTGCCAGCGGACGGATCCAAGAGACCCAGTACTTC

D gene: -
J gene: TRBJ2-3
clone size: once
V gene: TRBV5-1
CDR3 protein: CASSLGTDTDTQYF
CDR3 DNA: TGCGCCAGCAGCTTGGGGACCGACACAGATACGCAGTATTTT

D gene: -
J gene: TRBJ1-6
clone size: -
V gene: TRBV7-6
CDR3 protein: CASSFLARNNSPLHF
CDR3 DNA: TGTGCCAGCAGCTTCTTGGCTCGGAATAATTCACCCCTCCACTTT

D gene: -
J gene: TRBJ1-2
clone size: -
V gene: TRBV6-1
CDR3 protein: CASRLQGTDGYTF
CDR3 DNA: TGTGCCAGCAGACTACAGGGAACAGATGGCTACACCTTC

D gene: TRBD1
J gene: TRBJ2-6
clone size: -
V gene: TRBV28
CDR3 protein: CASFRQGSGANVLTF
CDR3 DNA: TGTGCCAGCTTTCGACAGGGCTCTGGGGCCAACGTCCTGACTTTC

D gene: -
J gene: TRBJ2-7
clone size: -
V gene: TRBV7-8
CDR3 protein: CASSLNLVGATYEQYF
CDR3 DNA: TGTGCCAGCAGCTTAAATTTGGTGGGAGCTACCTACGAGCAGTACTTC

D gene: -
J gene: TRBJ2-7
clone size: -
V gene: TRBV7-8
CDR3 protein: CASTRNTGTGGHEQYF
CDR3 DNA: TGTGCCAGCACCCGGAACACCGGGACGGGGGGCCACGAGCAGTACTTC

D gene: -
J gene: TRBJ1-2
clone size: -
V gene: TRBV28
CDR3 protein: CASTHGGEGYTF
CDR3 DNA: TGTGCCAGCACCCATGGGGGTGAAGGCTACACCTTC

D gene: -
J gene: TRBJ2-7
clone size: -
V gene: TRBV5-5
CDR3 protein: CASSRGPRAGSYEQYF
CDR3 DNA: TGTGCCAGCAGCCGCGGGCCCCGGGCCGGCTCCTACGAGCAGTACTTC

D gene: TRBD1
J gene: TRBJ1-5
clone size: -
V gene: TRBV5-1
CDR3 protein: CASRLLPGQGNYQPQHF
CDR3 DNA: TGCGCCAGCAGACTCCTTCCGGGACAGGGGAATTACCAGCCCCAGCATTTT

D gene: TRBD2
J gene: TRBJ2-7
clone size: -
V gene: TRBV4-1
CDR3 protein: CASSDGTSGSKNEQYF
CDR3 DNA: TGCGCCAGCAGCGATGGGACTAGCGGGAGCAAGAACGAGCAGTACTTC

D gene: TRBD2
J gene: TRBJ2-3
clone size: -
V gene: TRBV4-3
CDR3 protein: CASSQESGSTRTDTQYF
CDR3 DNA: TGCGCCAGCAGCCAAGAAAGCGGGAGCACCCGCACAGATACGCAGTATTTT

D gene: -
J gene: TRBJ1-1
clone size: -
V gene: TRBV9
CDR3 protein: CASSLSRLDTEAFF
CDR3 DNA: TGTGCCAGCAGCTTGTCGCGGTTAGACACTGAAGCTTTCTTT

D gene: -
J gene: TRBJ2-1
clone size: -
V gene: TRBV25-1
CDR3 protein: CASSERAASSYNEQFF
CDR3 DNA: TGTGCCAGCAGTGAAAGAGCGGCGAGCTCCTACAATGAGCAGTTCTTC

D gene: -
J gene: TRBJ1-2
clone size: -
V gene: TRBV28
CDR3 protein: CASSFPAQTDGYTF
CDR3 DNA: TGTGCCAGCAGTTTCCCCGCCCAGACTGATGGCTACACCTTC

D gene: -
J gene: TRBJ1-4
clone size: -
V gene: TRBV6-5
CDR3 protein: CASRADEKLFF
CDR3 DNA: TGTGCCAGCAGGGCGGATGAAAAACTGTTTTTT